The 5 T cell receptor beta chains given below trace back to one sample, sequenced in a study of blood T cells in healthy people across ages. Sample-barcoded 5' priming and a J-beta primer mix drove a second PCR of roughly 6 to 12 cycles. TCRdb passed the 5' RACE reads through MiXCR, listing each CDR3 protein once. The table lists about 1.5 million distinct CDR3 sequences, roughly 43% of them singletons. Sequencing was done on a sample of blood. All receptors come from a woman between 18 and 29 years old in good health.

This sequence joins TRBV21-1 and TRBJ1-4; TRBD1 is the table's D call and was not checked against the DNA. TRBV21-1 is listed as a pseudogene. The CDR3 runs to 16 residues. CDR3 sequence (DNA): TGTGCCAGCAGCAAACCCCCGGGACGGCATAATGAAAAACTGTTTTTT. It translates to CASSKPPGRHNEKLFF.

The chain links TRBV7-9 to TRBJ1-2, with TRBD1 as a possible D gene (6 bases). The CDR3 is 17 residues long. The ends were cut back, 1 base at V and 1 base at J, with 16 bases in the middle. Per germline, CDR1 SEHNR and CDR2 FQNEAQ (reference sequence). In DNA form, the CDR3 reads TGTGCCAGCAGCTTAGGGGGGCCAGAGGCATTTAACTATGGCTACACCTTC. Its protein is CASSLGGPEAFNYGYTF.

This clonotype was recorded at least ten times. The rearrangement links TRBV20-1 to TRBJ1-5; TRBD1 agrees at 10 bases. In germline, CDR1 is DFQATT, CDR2 SNEGSKA (reference sequence). V lost 3 bases to trimming and J lost 7 bases; unmatched junction nucleotides: 6. CDR3 size: 14 residues. CDR3 loop: CSASDRGPKQPQHF. CDR3 DNA: TGCAGTGCTAGTGACAGGGGGCCTAAACAGCCCCAGCATTTT.

The chain carries TRBV20-1 and TRBJ2-3; possibly TRBD2 for D (7 bases). Germline loops: CDR1 DFQATT, CDR2 SNEGSKA (reference sequence). This CDR3 region has 16 residues. V gave up 6 bases and J gave up 5 bases, with 24 bases separating them. CDR3 sequence (DNA): TGCAGTGCGAAGGACGGCGGGGGCCCGTTGATAGATACGCAGTATTTT. This codes for CSAKDGGGPLIDTQYF.

V is TRBV7-6 and J is TRBJ2-1; TRBD1 matches 7 bases. Germline lookup yields CDR1 SGHVS and CDR2 FNYEAQ. The CDR3 consists of 16 residues. After removal of 4 bases from V and 3 bases from J, the junction contained 9 bases not matched to a gene. DNA of the CDR3: TGTGCCAGCAGCTACGACTCGGGACAGATCTACAATGAGCAGTTCTTC. It encodes CASSYDSGQIYNEQFF.